This entry describes one T cell receptor beta chain. Antigen specificity is unknown. Library input was about 2.2 micrograms of DNA from cryopreserved PBMCs. This entry comes from a study of cytotoxic CD8 clonotypes in ibrutinib-treated CLL. In the study overall: Productive templates averaged approximately 260,000 per sample, and productive rearrangements around 92,000.

Germline CDR1 and CDR2: SGDLS and YYNGEE. Between the trimmed V and J ends, which lost 0 bases and 5 bases, there was a span of 9 bases. There are 14 residues in the CDR3. The protocol was immunoSEQ multiplex PCR, while the TCRdb copy is restricted to in-frame clones and leaves out a portion. The sample contains about 29,000 clones, around 57% of which appear only once. Whole-study results and caveats: Sampling times, which were not matched between the groups, differed between sustained-remission patients and progressing patients. Public clonotypes showed up rarely, and on treatment they shrank or held steady.

This TCR was recovered from a human donor with chronic lymphocytic leukemia. The J gene is TRBJ2-4, the V gene TRBV9; unclear D gene. This specimen consisted of PBMCs, obtained before ibrutinib treatment. In DNA, the CDR3 is TGTGCCAGCAGCGTAGGGACCGGTGAAAACATTCAGTACTTC. This gives the protein CASSVGTGENIQYF.